These 21 T cell receptor beta chains originate from one sample sequenced in a study of shared clonotypes between healthy human individuals. Profiling relied on immunoSEQ multiplex PCR, and the TCRdb table lists in-frame clones only, not all of them. The sample yields 450,000 to 650,000 clones, roughly four fifths seen once. The specimen was PBMCs. The receptors derive from a woman in her 40s in good health. Some clones in this sample may be carry-over from other donors' samples.

The table lists this clone with a few counts. This chain uses TRBV6-5 with TRBJ1-2; D remains ambiguous. Germline loops: CDR1 MNHEY, CDR2 SVGAGI. The ends were cut back, 6 bases at V and 7 bases at J, with 18 bases in the middle. This CDR3 contains 14 residues. For the CDR3, the DNA is TGTGCCAGCAGCCAAGCCGGGAAATTGGGTGGCTACACCTTC. Protein: CASSQAGKLGGYTF.

The V call is TRBV19, the J call TRBJ2-7; D is uncertain. The CDR3 contains 13 residues. CDR1 and CDR2 (germline): LNHDA, SQIVND (reference sequence). The V and J ends lost 9 bases and 4 bases respectively, with 16 bases between them. The CDR3 protein is CASRRGVAYEQYF. The CDR3 DNA sequence: TGTGCCAGCAGAAGAGGAGTAGCTTACGAGCAGTACTTC. The whole variable domain, remainder taken from reference TRBV19 and TRBJ2-7, is DGGITQSPKYLFRKEGQNVTLSCEQNLNHDAMYWYRQDPGQGLRLIYYSQIVNDFQKGDIAEGYSVSREKKESFPLTVTSAQKNPTAFYLCASRRGVAYEQYFGPGTRLTVT.

The chain employs TRBV6-6 and TRBJ1-4; TRBD1 matches at 7 bases. CDR1 MNHNY and CDR2 SVGAGI come from the germline V gene (reference sequence). V was clipped by 5 bases and J by 8 bases; unmatched bases: 8. The CDR3 loop spans 14 amino acids. The CDR3 bases are TGTGCCAGCAGTCCCTCCCGGGACAGAGAAAAACTGTTTTTT. Protein: CASSPSRDREKLFF.

The rearrangement joins TRBV5-4 to TRBJ2-3; D remains unclear. The CDR3 contains 13 residues. V lost 4 bases and J lost 2, with 8 bases in between. CDR1 is SGHNT, CDR2 YYREEE, per germline (reference sequence). In DNA, the CDR3 is TGTGCCAGCAGCCCGGACCTCACAGATACGCAGTATTTT. Translation: CASSPDLTDTQYF.

The chain is built from TRBV9 and TRBJ1-2; 8 nucleotides align to TRBD1. Germline loops: CDR1 SGDLS, CDR2 YYNGEE. The CDR3 length is 15 residues. Trimming removed 5 bases from V and 7 bases from J; junction bases left unmatched: 13. The CDR3 protein is CASRRDPGGVGGYTF. CDR3 DNA sequence: TGTGCCAGCAGGAGGGACCCAGGGGGCGTCGGTGGCTACACCTTC.

The V and J genes are TRBV7-9 and TRBJ1-3; D remains ambiguous. The CDR3 is 15 amino acids. The V end was cut by 0 bases, the J end by 6 bases, with 12 bases between. Germline V lookup: CDR1 SEHNR, CDR2 FQNEAQ (reference sequence). CDR3 sequence: CASSLAKGGENTIYF. For the CDR3, the DNA is TGTGCCAGCAGCTTAGCAAAGGGCGGTGAAAACACCATATATTTT. The variable domain in full, with the rest retrieved from reference TRBV7-9 and TRBJ1-3, is DTGVSQNPRHKITKRGQNVTFRCDPISEHNRLYWYRQTLGQGPEFLTYFQNEAQLEKSRLLSDRFSAERPKGSFSTLEIQRTEQGDSAMYLCASSLAKGGENTIYFGEGSWLTVV.

The rearrangement links TRBV4-1 to TRBJ2-4, with 7 bases aligning to TRBD1. The V and J ends lost 1 base and 3 bases, in that order; junction bases with no gene match: 6. The CDR3 extends over 16 amino acids. CDR1 MGHRA and CDR2 YSYEKL come from the germline V gene. The CDR3 nucleotides are TGCGCCAGCAGCCAAGTGGCCCGGGACAGCAAAAACATTCAGTACTTC. Its translation is CASSQVARDSKNIQYF.

V and J are TRBV28 and TRBJ2-5, with TRBD1 matching 11 bases. J was trimmed by 4 bases and V by 4 bases; bases with no gene match: 5. Germline assignment: CDR1 MDHEN and CDR2 SYDVKM. This CDR3 has 15 amino acids. This CDR3 reads CASSWGQGVRETQYF. The DNA of the CDR3 is TGTGCCAGCAGTTGGGGACAGGGGGTTCGAGAGACCCAGTACTTC.

The V call is TRBV11-2, the J call TRBJ2-1; D is perhaps TRBD2 (7 bases). The CDR3 is made up of 14 amino acids. V was shortened by 2 bases and J by 8 bases, with 13 bases between the two germline ends. Per germline, CDR1 SGHAT and CDR2 FQNNGV. This chain's CDR3 is CASSLRGARDEQFF. In nucleotides, the CDR3 is TGTGCCAGCAGCTTACGGGGGGCCCGCGATGAGCAGTTCTTC.

The V and J genes are TRBV30 and TRBJ1-2; D is undetermined. V lost 5 bases and J 4 bases, leaving 11 bases between the germline ends. Germline loops: CDR1 GTSNPN, CDR2 SVGIG (reference sequence). The CDR3 is 12 residues long. The CDR3 DNA follows: TGTGCCTGGTCCCTCTGGGGCTATGGCTACACCTTC. It codes for CAWSLWGYGYTF.

In its sample, this clone was seen many times. This rearrangement joins TRBV11-2 to TRBJ2-3; D not certain. There are 14 residues in the CDR3. The germline V and J ends were trimmed by 3 bases and 2 bases, with 9 bases remaining between them. Looked up from germline, CDR1 is SGHAT and CDR2 is FQNNGV. CDR3 amino acids: CASSFLDFTDTQYF. The DNA for the CDR3 is TGTGCCAGCAGCTTTCTAGATTTCACAGATACGCAGTATTTT.

This clone has just one count. This sequence joins TRBV7-3 and TRBJ2-7; tentatively, D is TRBD2 (6 bases). This CDR3 region has 13 residues. Trimming removed 4 bases from V and 9 bases from J, with 16 bases in between. Germline CDR1 and CDR2: SGHTA and FQGTGA. The CDR3 is CASSSHPGVRQYF. In nucleotides, the CDR3 is TGTGCCAGCAGCTCACATCCGGGAGTAAGGCAGTACTTC.

The rearrangement links TRBV7-2 to TRBJ1-1, with TRBD1 identical over 7 bases. V shed 5 bases, J shed 4 bases, and the junction held 7 bases outside the gene matches. Germline values: CDR1 SGHTA, CDR2 FQGNSA. The CDR3 length is 14 residues. For the CDR3, the DNA is TGTGCCAGCAGCACTCCGGACAGGAGCACTGAAGCTTTCTTT. Its protein is CASSTPDRSTEAFF.

CDR3 bases: TGTGCCAGCTCACACCAGAGACGATTGGACACTGAAGCTTTCTTT. Its translation: CASSHQRRLDTEAFF. The chain has TRBV18 and TRBJ1-1; D remains ambiguous. Trimming removed 4 bases from V and 3 bases from J, with 15 bases in between. Germline CDR1 KGHSH, CDR2 LQKENI. This CDR3 region has 15 residues.

This chain joins TRBV30 and TRBJ2-5, with 7 nucleotides matching TRBD2. The trim removed 2 bases at V and 5 bases at J, leaving 23 bases unmatched. Germline V lookup: CDR1 GTSNPN, CDR2 SVGIG (reference sequence). This CDR3 is built from 19 residues. The chain's CDR3 is CAWSKYGGSYQRARETQYF. The CDR3 DNA reads TGTGCCTGGAGTAAATATGGCGGGAGTTACCAACGTGCCCGGGAGACCCAGTACTTC.

The chain links TRBV6-5 to TRBJ2-3; no definite D call. Germline V lookup: CDR1 MNHEY, CDR2 SVGAGI. This CDR3 has 12 amino acids. V was clipped by 8 bases and J by 4 bases, with 10 bases between them. CDR3 bases: TGTGCCAGCCGCGGTTTCGCAGATACGCAGTATTTT. Translating gives CASRGFADTQYF.

V gene TRBV18 combines with J gene TRBJ2-5, with 13 nucleotides matching TRBD2. CDR1 and CDR2 from the germline V gene are KGHSH and LQKENI. The length of the CDR3 is 15 residues. V shed 5 bases and J 4 bases; nucleotides not matched to a gene: 4. The CDR3: CASSTTSGRRETQYF. The CDR3, as DNA: TGTGCCAGCTCAACGACTAGCGGGAGGCGAGAGACCCAGTACTTC.

The chain joins TRBV6-6 to TRBJ2-5; 8 nucleotides line up with TRBD2. The CDR3 is 14 amino acids. The V gene end was trimmed by 2 bases and the J gene end by 5 bases; junction bases not matched to a gene: 4. Germline assignment: CDR1 MNHNY and CDR2 SVGAGI (reference sequence). The CDR3 sequence: CASSYLGGRETQYF. The CDR3 nucleotides read TGTGCCAGCAGTTACCTCGGCGGGAGGGAGACCCAGTACTTC.

Remarks on this clone: The sample contains more than one DNA sequence encoding this CDR3. The rearrangement links TRBV5-1 to TRBJ2-2; 7 nucleotides agree with TRBD1. Germline loops: CDR1 SGHRS, CDR2 YFSETQ. The CDR3 covers 15 residues. Trimming took 4 bases from V and 1 from J; bases not matched to a gene: 4. The CDR3 sequence is CASSLRQGNTGELFF. The CDR3 nucleotides read TGCGCCAGCAGCCTACGACAGGGGAACACCGGGGAGCTGTTTTTT.

This clone was observed a handful of times. The V and J genes are TRBV7-8 and TRBJ2-7; the match to TRBD2 covers 9 bases. The junction had 2 bases not matched to a gene; V was cut back by 3 bases and J by 2 bases. CDR1 is SGHVS, CDR2 FQNEAQ, per germline. The CDR3 totals 14 residues. The CDR3 DNA reads TGTGCCAGCAGCTTTGCTAGCGGGGCCTACGAGCAGTACTTC. Its protein product is CASSFASGAYEQYF.

The CDR3 bases are TGTGCCAGCAGCTTAGGGCTTCGGGCTATCTCGTACCAAGAGACCCAGTACTTC. It translates to CASSLGLRAISYQETQYF. The gene calls are TRBV7-8 and TRBJ2-5; D is uncertain. The CDR3 extends over 18 amino acids. V was shortened by 1 base and J by 0 bases, with 18 bases between the two germline ends. Germline CDR1 SGHVS, CDR2 FQNEAQ. The variable domain in full, with the rest retrieved from reference TRBV7-8 and TRBJ2-5, is GAGVSQSPRYKVAKRGQDVALRCDPISGHVSLFWYQQALGQGPEFLTYFQNEAQLDKSGLPSDRFFAERPEGSVSTLKIQRTQQEDSAVYLCASSLGLRAISYQETQYFGPGTRLLVL.